These T cell receptor beta chains were read from a single sample in a study of T cell repertoires in cytomegalovirus infection. Each CDR3 protein is one row after TCRdb ran MiXCR on the reads. The data contain 160,000 or so distinct CDR3 sequences, about 15% of them singletons. The sample taken for sequencing was CD8+ T cells from PBMCs. The receptors shown here come from a human donor in good health (CMV status not recorded). Some clones in this sample may be carry-over from other donors' samples. Both conserved end residues are part of each CDR3. The D gene is left open where the match is weak. Clone size is not always given. Where it is, it says once, few, many or a class for expanded clones.

>NA|TRBJ1-6|TRBV7-9|few
CASSPLEGIHSPLHF
TGTGCCAGCAGTCCCCTCGAGGGGATCCATTCACCCCTCCACTTT
>TRBD1|TRBJ1-5|TRBV6-1|NA
CASRGTGRGSNRPQHF
TGTGCCAGTAGGGGGACAGGGAGGGGTAGCAATCGGCCCCAGCATTTT
>TRBD2|TRBJ2-3|TRBV7-2|NA
CASSTRPLAGPGDTQYF
TGTGCCAGCAGCACTCGGCCACTAGCGGGGCCAGGGGATACGCAGTATTTT
>TRBD1|TRBJ1-1|TRBV7-6|NA
CASSAGQGWTEAFF
TGTGCCAGCAGCGCCGGACAGGGGTGGACTGAAGCTTTCTTT
>NA|TRBJ2-7|TRBV29-1|few
CSVYITSSYEQYF
TGCAGCGTTTATATCACCTCCTCCTACGAGCAGTACTTC
>TRBD2|TRBJ2-1|TRBV28|few
CASSLLPSGYNEQFF
TGTGCCAGCAGTTTATTGCCTAGCGGTTACAATGAGCAGTTCTTC
>NA|TRBJ2-1|TRBV7-2|NA
CAAQWGAKIEQFF
TGTGCCGCCCAGTGGGGGGCCAAGATTGAGCAGTTCTTC
>TRBD2|TRBJ2-1|TRBV28|few
CASSPGTSGANYNEQFF
TGTGCCAGCAGTCCCGGGACTAGCGGGGCGAACTACAATGAGCAGTTCTTC
>NA|TRBJ2-7|TRBV18|NA
CASSPLSGTPREYEQYF
TGTGCCAGCTCACCCTTATCCGGGACACCGAGGGAATACGAGCAGTACTTC
>NA|TRBJ2-1|TRBV2|few
CASRADRSSYNEQFF
TGTGCCAGCAGGGCGGACCGGAGCTCCTACAATGAGCAGTTCTTC
>TRBD1|TRBJ1-1|TRBV7-9|NA
CASSYDGDRGAFF
TGTGCCAGCAGTTATGATGGGGACAGGGGAGCTTTCTTT
>TRBD2|TRBJ2-1|TRBV27|few
CASSLRSGRVYNEQFF
TGTGCCAGCAGTTTGAGAAGCGGGAGGGTTTACAATGAGCAGTTCTTC
>TRBD1|TRBJ1-4|TRBV4-2|NA
CASSQGDSGTNEKLFF
TGTGCCAGCAGCCAAGGGGACAGTGGAACTAATGAAAAACTGTTTTTT
>NA|TRBJ1-2|TRBV27|once
CASSFKGRREGGYTF
TGTGCCAGCAGTTTTAAGGGCAGGAGGGAAGGTGGCTACACCTTC
>NA|TRBJ1-1|TRBV7-9|NA
CASSFQALGTEAFF
TGTGCCAGCAGCTTCCAGGCTCTGGGCACTGAAGCTTTCTTT
>TRBD1|TRBJ2-3|TRBV11-2|NA
CASSERDRGPDTQYF
TGTGCCAGCAGCGAGCGGGACAGGGGACCAGATACGCAGTATTTT
>TRBD2|TRBJ2-1|TRBV6-6|few
CATEELAGGPGNEQFF
TGTGCCACCGAGGAACTAGCGGGGGGCCCTGGGAATGAGCAGTTCTTC
>NA|TRBJ2-7|TRBV7-9|NA
CASSLGKAEQYF
TGTGCCAGCAGCTTGGGAAAGGCCGAGCAGTACTTC
>NA|TRBJ2-7|TRBV7-9|NA
CASSFRGRDAYEQYF
TGTGCCAGCAGCTTCCGAGGCAGGGATGCCTACGAGCAGTACTTC
>NA|TRBJ1-1|TRBV6-5|few
CATRGWGAEAFF
TGTGCAACACGGGGATGGGGGGCTGAAGCTTTCTTT